Given below is one T cell receptor (beta chain) in context. Its antigen is unidentified. V lost 0 bases and J lost 0, with 12 bases in between. Germline V gene sequence: CDR1 GTSNPN, CDR2 SVGIG (reference sequence). The CDR3 runs 16 residues. Generated by immunoSEQ multiplex PCR, the TCRdb table keeps only in-frame clones and is missing some. Of approximately 9,300 clones listed, around 72% were seen once; the top ten hold around an eighth. This specimen belongs to a study of chemoradiotherapy in HPV16-positive cancers. Broader study findings: Candidate HPV-specific clones and E7-related TCR motifs grew in tumor during treatment.

Sampling was done from a patient who underwent chemoradiotherapy. The receptor comes from a human donor with HPV-associated anogenital cancer. The rearrangement uses TRBV30 and TRBJ1-5; D is uncertain. The CDR3 region has the DNA TGTGCCTGGAGTGTAAAAAACAGCCTTAGCAATCAGCCCCAGCATTTT. Translating it yields CAWSVKNSLSNQPQHF.